Each of the 25 T cell receptor beta chains below was sequenced from the same sample in a study of blood T cell repertoires in COVID-19. Data came from immunoSEQ multiplex PCR; TCRdb stores just in-frame clones and leaves some out. The sample has 200,000 or so clones; over 75% are singletons. Material for sequencing was PBMCs or T cells enriched from blood (not recorded which). Every receptor here comes from a man aged 30 to 45 in a cohort exposed to, infected with or recovered from COVID-19 (not recorded which).

The chain combines TRBV6-4 with TRBJ2-7, with a tentative D call TRBD2 (6 bases). There are 14 residues in the CDR3. The V gene lost 4 bases and the J gene lost 0 bases, with 10 bases spanning the gap. Germline values: CDR1 MRHNA, CDR2 SNTAGT. CDR3 in amino acids: CASSGGTFSYEQYF. The CDR3 DNA sequence: TGTGCCAGCAGTGGGGGGACTTTCTCCTACGAGCAGTACTTC.

The rearrangement uses TRBV7-3 and TRBJ2-3, with 9 bases fitting TRBD2. The CDR3 runs to 15 residues. With 8 bases clipped from V and 5 bases from J, the junction kept 11 bases outside the gene matches. Germline V lookup: CDR1 SGHTA, CDR2 FQGTGA. The DNA for the CDR3 is TGTGCCAGCGGTATTAGCGGGAGACTGGGAGATACGCAGTATTTT. Residues: CASGISGRLGDTQYF.

V usage is TRBV6-5 and J usage is TRBJ1-6; D is undetermined. The CDR3 is 14 residues long. CDR1 is MNHEY and CDR2 is SVGAGI in the germline V gene. V was clipped by 3 bases and J by 13 bases, with 16 bases between them. The CDR3 sequence: CASSYMGALGPLHF. CDR3 nucleotide sequence: TGTGCCAGCAGTTATATGGGCGCCTTGGGTCCCCTCCACTTT.

CDR3 amino acids: CASSPNTAYEQYF. CDR3 bases: TGTGCCAGCAGCCCTAATACAGCCTACGAGCAGTACTTC. This chain joins TRBV3-1 (or the pseudogene TRBV3-2) and TRBJ2-7; D unclear. This CDR3 spans 13 amino acids. CDR1 and CDR2 from the germline V gene are LGHDT and YNNKEL (reference sequence). V was clipped by 4 bases and J by 2 bases, with 9 bases between them.

The CDR3 here is CASTREAVYEQYF. The CDR3 coding sequence is TGTGCCAGCACCCGTGAGGCAGTGTACGAGCAGTACTTC. The gene calls are TRBV5-5 and TRBJ2-7; D call uncertain. The CDR3 spans 13 residues. The germline CDR1 and CDR2 sequences are SGHKS and YYEKEE (reference sequence). Between the trimmed V and J ends, which lost 6 bases and 4 bases, there was a span of 14 bases. The full variable domain, its missing parts supplied by reference TRBV5-5 and TRBJ2-7, is DAGVTQSPTHLIKTRGQQVTLRCSPISGHKSVSWYQQVLGQGPQFIFQYYEKEERGRGNFPDRFSARQFPNYSSELNVNALLLGDSALYLCASTREAVYEQYFGPGTRLTVT.

V and J are TRBV10-2 and TRBJ2-1; 8 positions agree with TRBD2. Germline V CDR1 and CDR2: WSHSY, SAAADI. The CDR3 covers 17 residues. After removal of 3 bases from V and 0 bases from J, the junction contained 7 bases not matched to a gene. CDR3 sequence: CASSDWAGGFSYNEQFF. CDR3 in DNA: TGCGCCAGCAGTGATTGGGCGGGAGGATTCTCCTACAATGAGCAGTTCTTC.

The V gene is TRBV6-5, the J gene TRBJ1-1; TRBD1 matches 7 bases. V lost 10 bases to trimming and J lost 8 bases; unmatched junction nucleotides: 4. The CDR3 is made up of 10 amino acids. Per the germline V gene, CDR1 is MNHEY and CDR2 is SVGAGI. The CDR3 bases are TGTGCCACCAAACAGGGGGAAGCTTTCTTT. This translates into CATKQGEAFF.

The CDR3: CATSLRGNQPQHF. CDR3 nucleotide sequence: TGTGCCACCAGTCTCCGGGGTAATCAGCCCCAGCATTTT. The chain combines TRBV15 with TRBJ1-5; the D is unclear. Germline V CDR1 and CDR2: LNHNV, YYDKDF (reference sequence). Trimming removed 6 bases at V and 4 bases at J, with 10 bases between. This CDR3 spans 13 amino acids.

The chain employs TRBV19 and TRBJ2-2; 7 nucleotides align to TRBD2. The CDR3 length is 16 residues. V shed 6 bases, J shed 0 bases, and the junction held 7 bases outside the gene matches. The germline gives CDR1 LNHDA, CDR2 SQIVND (reference sequence). This CDR3 is CASRRGGLSNTGELFF. CDR3 DNA: TGTGCCAGTAGGAGGGGAGGGCTATCGAACACCGGGGAGCTGTTTTTT.

A remark on this clone: The junction differs from germline at one of its ends, possibly a read error. The chain has TRBV7-9 and TRBJ2-7; 13 bases are a match to TRBD2. CDR1 SEHNR and CDR2 FQNEAQ come from the germline V gene (reference sequence). The CDR3 contains 16 residues. The CDR3 is CASSLGLAGELREQYF. DNA of the CDR3: TGTGCCAGCAGTTTAGGACTAGCGGGAGAGCTACGCGAGCAGTACTTC. Filled out from reference TRBV7-9 and TRBJ2-7, the complete variable domain reads DTGVSQNPRHKITKRGQNVTFRCDPISEHNRLYWYRQTLGQGPEFLTYFQNEAQLEKSRLLSDRFSAERPKGSFSTLEIQRTEQGDSAMYLCASSLGLAGELREQYFGPGTRLTVT.

V usage is TRBV7-2 and J usage is TRBJ2-7; TRBD1 matches at 9 bases. The trim removed 2 bases at V and 11 bases at J, leaving 16 bases unmatched. The CDR3 contains 16 residues. The germline V gene encodes CDR1 SGHTA and CDR2 FQGNSA. In DNA, the CDR3 is TGTGCCAGCAGCTTAAGCCTACAGGGGGCTTTTGACTTGAAGTACTTC. Encoded protein: CASSLSLQGAFDLKYF.

This rearrangement joins TRBV9 to TRBJ1-2; D is perhaps TRBD1 (6 bases). Germline CDR1 SGDLS, CDR2 YYNGEE. There are 16 residues in the CDR3. Trimming took 3 bases from V and 0 from J, leaving 15 bases between them. CDR3 in amino acids: CASSGWTEQPNYGYTF. DNA for the CDR3: TGTGCCAGCAGCGGATGGACAGAGCAACCTAACTATGGCTACACCTTC.

The chain has TRBV5-1 and TRBJ2-5; 11 bases are shared with TRBD2. CDR1 SGHRS and CDR2 YFSETQ come from the germline V gene. The ends lost 4 bases at V and 2 bases at J; junction bases unmatched: 7. CDR3 length equals 16 residues. CDR3 protein: CASSATGTSGQETQYF. Here the CDR3 DNA reads TGCGCCAGCAGCGCCACCGGGACTAGCGGACAAGAGACCCAGTACTTC.

The genes are TRBV19 and TRBJ1-2; 11 bases map to TRBD1. CDR1 and CDR2 from the germline V gene are LNHDA and SQIVND (reference sequence). This CDR3 contains 14 residues. V lost 7 bases to trimming and J lost 8 bases; unmatched junction nucleotides: 9. This chain's CDR3 is CASTRTGGPYGYTF. The CDR3 DNA reads TGTGCCAGTACAAGGACAGGGGGCCCTTACGGCTACACCTTC. Based on the CDR3 plus reference TRBV19 and TRBJ1-2, the full variable domain is DGGITQSPKYLFRKEGQNVTLSCEQNLNHDAMYWYRQDPGQGLRLIYYSQIVNDFQKGDIAEGYSVSREKKESFPLTVTSAQKNPTAFYLCASTRTGGPYGYTFGSGTRLTVV.

This chain links TRBV9 with TRBJ2-5; D is possibly TRBD1 (5 bases). In germline, CDR1 is SGDLS, CDR2 YYNGEE. V lost 3 bases and J 5 bases, leaving 14 bases between the germline ends. CDR3 length equals 14 residues. The CDR3 DNA reads TGTGCCAGCAGCGCGGCGGAACAGGAGGAGACCCAGTACTTC. As protein: CASSAAEQEETQYF.

The chain has TRBV28 and TRBJ2-2; 9 nucleotides line up with TRBD2. The germline gives CDR1 MDHEN, CDR2 SYDVKM. V was clipped by 6 bases and J by 8 bases; unmatched bases: 13. The CDR3 has 16 residues. CDR3 in amino acids: CASSDPSGKGSGELFF. The CDR3, as DNA: TGTGCCAGCAGCGACCCTAGCGGGAAGGGGTCTGGGGAGCTGTTTTTT.

CDR3 sequence (DNA): TGTGCCAGCTTAATGGACAGGGGGCCTGAGACCCAGTACTTC. It yields the protein CASLMDRGPETQYF. The chain employs TRBV2 and TRBJ2-5, with 11 positions matching TRBD1. V shed 8 bases, J shed 5 bases, and the junction held 7 bases outside the gene matches. CDR1 and CDR2 (germline): SNHLY, FYNNEI. This CDR3 has 14 amino acids. The full variable domain, with the rest looked up from reference TRBV2 and TRBJ2-5, is EPEVTQTPSHQVTQMGQEVILRCVPISNHLYFYWYRQILGQKVEFLVSFYNNEISEKSEIFDDQFSVERPDGSNFTLKIRSTKLEDSAMYFCASLMDRGPETQYFGPGTRLLVL.

V gene TRBV7-3 combines with J gene TRBJ2-3; the match to TRBD2 covers 9 bases. This CDR3 spans 15 amino acids. V shed 3 bases and J 3 bases; nucleotides not matched to a gene: 4. The germline V gene has CDR1 SGHTA and CDR2 FQGTGA. CDR3 in amino acids: CASSLSGRTTDTQYF. DNA of the CDR3: TGTGCCAGCAGCTTGAGCGGGAGGACGACAGATACGCAGTATTTT. The full variable domain, in which reference TRBV7-3 and TRBJ2-3 provide the parts outside the CDR3, is GAGVSQTPSNKVTEKGKYVELRCDPISGHTALYWYRQSLGQGPEFLIYFQGTGAADDSGLPNDRFFAVRPEGSVSTLKIQRTERGDSAVYLCASSLSGRTTDTQYFGPGTRLTVL.

V gene TRBV27 combines with J gene TRBJ2-1; a weak D match, TRBD2 (6 bases). V lost 3 bases and J 8 bases, leaving 11 bases between the germline ends. Per the germline V gene, CDR1 is MNHEY and CDR2 is SMNVEV (reference sequence). The CDR3 is 13 residues long. The CDR3: CASSFSGEDEQFF. CDR3 sequence (DNA): TGTGCCAGCAGTTTTTCTGGGGAGGATGAGCAGTTCTTC.

The chain employs TRBV27 and TRBJ2-7; tentatively, D is TRBD2 (6 bases). Trimming took 8 bases from V and 1 from J, leaving 18 bases between them. The CDR3 runs 15 residues. The V gene's germline CDR1 is MNHEY and CDR2 SMNVEV (reference sequence). CDR3: CASGMTGERSYEQYF. The CDR3 DNA is TGTGCCAGCGGGATGACGGGGGAAAGGTCCTACGAGCAGTACTTC.

A note on this clone: Compared with germline, one end of the junction differs, possibly owing to a read error. The chain joins TRBV27 to TRBJ2-2; tentatively, D is TRBD1 (6 bases). CDR1 and CDR2 (germline): MNHEY, SMNVEV (reference sequence). The CDR3 length is 15 residues. In nucleotides, the CDR3 is TGTACCAGCAGAGATAGACAGGTCTTCACCGGGGAGCTGTTTTTT. As protein: CTSRDRQVFTGELFF.

The chain uses TRBV7-9 and TRBJ1-5; TRBD1 agrees at 9 bases. V lost 2 bases to trimming and J lost 5 bases; unmatched junction nucleotides: 4. This CDR3 spans 15 amino acids. In germline, CDR1 is SEHNR, CDR2 FQNEAQ (reference sequence). CDR3 loop: CASSLRDRVYQPQHF. DNA for the CDR3: TGTGCCAGCAGCTTACGGGACAGGGTATATCAGCCCCAGCATTTT.

The chain employs TRBV28 and TRBJ2-5, with 7 bases that match TRBD1. Germline V gene lookup returns CDR1 MDHEN and CDR2 SYDVKM. The CDR3 contains 15 residues. V lost 3 bases and J lost 3; bases outside the gene matches: 7. CDR3 region: CASSFVGQEKETQYF. The CDR3 DNA follows: TGTGCCAGCAGTTTCGTCGGACAGGAGAAAGAGACCCAGTACTTC.

This clone was counted a few times. The chain has TRBV6-2 or TRBV6-3 and TRBJ2-3; 10 nucleotides line up with TRBD1. The CDR3 runs to 16 residues. The germline CDR1 and CDR2 sequences are MNHEY and SVGEGT. The ends lost 6 bases at V and 3 bases at J; junction bases unmatched: 9. CDR3 amino acids: CASSPNPGQGTDTQYF. CDR3 in DNA: TGTGCCAGCAGCCCTAATCCGGGACAGGGGACAGATACGCAGTATTTT.

On this clone: This sample includes further DNA sequences coding for the same CDR3. V gene TRBV15 combines with J gene TRBJ1-2, with 9 bases identical to TRBD1. Germline loops: CDR1 LNHNV, CDR2 YYDKDF (reference sequence). Trimming at V came to 1 base and at J to 7 bases, leaving 1 base not matched to a gene. The CDR3 totals 13 residues. The CDR3 loop reads CATSRGQGGGYTF. The CDR3 DNA is TGTGCCACCAGCAGAGGACAGGGGGGTGGCTACACCTTC.